The clone carrying this T cell receptor (beta chain) was seen ten or more times. What it recognizes is unknown. The TCR beta libraries were generated through quantitative 5'-RACE incorporating molecular barcodes. In TCRdb, the 5' RACE reads were re-called with MiXCR into one record per CDR3 protein. The top ten clones hold 25% to 35% of a sample with approximately 25,000 distinct CDR3 sequences, roughly 7.9% of them seen once. The sample belongs to a study of CD8 T cells in ankylosing spondylitis. General study results and limits: What appeared characteristic of ankylosing spondylitis blood was a TCR beta motif of several highly homologous variants. Clones linked to disease, bearing a CD8+ phenotype, were relatively rare in peripheral blood. According to the report, clones linked to the disease were significantly enriched in matched synovial fluid samples taken from ankylosing spondylitis patients.

Trimming at V came to 0 bases and at J to 3 bases, leaving 8 bases not matched to a gene. This CDR3 is built from 17 residues. Germline V gives CDR1 SGHDT, CDR2 YYEEEE. The source material was blood. This clonotype was sampled from a male donor with ankylosing spondylitis or in good health (not recorded which). The chain is built from TRBV5-6 and TRBJ2-3, with 9 bases aligning to TRBD1. CDR3 sequence reads: CASSLVMDRGKTDTQYF. In DNA form, the CDR3 reads TGTGCCAGCAGCTTGGTGATGGACAGGGGTAAAACAGATACGCAGTATTTT.